This T cell receptor (beta chain) was found in a study of cytotoxic CD8 clonotypes in ibrutinib-treated CLL (dated by TCRdb to about 2021). In terms of the full investigation: In this cohort, 15 or so patients were treatment-naive and ten to eleven were relapsed/refractory, while 17 to 18 had unmutated IGHV. Longitudinal samples were obtainable from about 30% of the 86 participants in the trial. Patients were still on ibrutinib when every remission and progressive disease sample was collected. Response samples were taken after a median of 12 months on treatment, ranging from about 6 to 36 months. Cryopreserved peripheral blood mononuclear cells were collected at three points: before therapy, at response, and at either sustained remission or disease progression. On average, each sample yielded about 250,000 productive templates and around 98,000 productive rearrangements. Responses were partial in roughly 24 patients and complete in 2; after median about 70 months follow-up, around 15 stayed in remission and roughly twelve progressed.

On a MiSeq, deep resolution sequencing aimed for a depth between 1 in 1 million and 1 in 200,000 T cells, with each clonotype covered around 9.2x on average. TCR beta libraries were generated with the immunoSEQ hsTCRB Kit. Per the authors' processing: The data were analyzed with ImmunoSEQ Analyzer and ImmunoSEQ Data Assistant, and V, D and J gene assignments followed IMGT definitions. Clonality was computed as one minus normalized Shannon entropy of productive rearrangement frequencies, ranging from 0 to 1. Public clonotype analysis was restricted to overrepresented clonotypes comprising at least 0.05% of each patient's repertoire. Thirteen repertoires from age-matched healthy donors, obtained from immuneACCESS, served as clonality controls. TCRdb retrieved this table from immuneACCESS and kept in-frame rearrangements only. Not all clones are present; in checked studies, unresolved V genes account for under half, and no reason is known for the remainder. V, J and clone size reflect that table, while D and trimming were determined from the DNA. This sample is represented by some 17,000 clones; approximately 60% of them were singletons. Around a quarter of the sample is in the top ten clones.

On the study overall, not on this receptor specifically: Lymph node repertoires were not examined, and the timing of sampling was not matched between patients in sustained remission and those whose disease progressed. At ibrutinib response clonality went up, during sustained remission it held steady, and at progression it dropped back toward baseline. Public clonotypes were rare and either contracted or stayed stable during treatment, and the rise in clonality at ibrutinib response reflected the expansion of private clonotypes. Baseline clonality exceeded that of age-matched healthy donors and correlated strongly with circulating CD8+ T-cell counts.

A remark on this clone: Its antigen remains unidentified. It has no much larger one-base neighbor in the sample; base qualities were not kept.

Reading the label with the study, this specimen's time point is: 12 months on ibrutinib. Approximately 2 micrograms of genomic DNA were extracted from cryopreserved PBMCs for TCR beta library preparation. Longitudinal blood samples from CLL patients receiving ibrutinib monotherapy were subjected to high-throughput TCR beta sequencing. The patients were enrolled in a single-center, open-label phase 2 trial of ibrutinib monotherapy. This TCR was recovered from a human donor with chronic lymphocytic leukemia. The sequencing used PBMCs, collected after 12 months of ibrutinib treatment.

The sequenced DNA is TGTGCCATCAGTGAGTCAAGCGGGAGGGCCAGTGAGCAGTTCTTC. It is translated as CAISESSGRASEQFF. Recombination joined TRBV10-3 with TRBJ2-1; 10 bases in between match TRBD2. CDR1 and CDR2 are drawn from the germline V gene: ENHRY, SYGVKD. Trimming removed 0 bases from V and 9 bases from J; the gene matches leave 5 bases unexplained. From its cysteine to its phenylalanine, the CDR3 spans 15 amino acids. Only the CDR3 DNA stays, 45 bases, in frame from base 1.